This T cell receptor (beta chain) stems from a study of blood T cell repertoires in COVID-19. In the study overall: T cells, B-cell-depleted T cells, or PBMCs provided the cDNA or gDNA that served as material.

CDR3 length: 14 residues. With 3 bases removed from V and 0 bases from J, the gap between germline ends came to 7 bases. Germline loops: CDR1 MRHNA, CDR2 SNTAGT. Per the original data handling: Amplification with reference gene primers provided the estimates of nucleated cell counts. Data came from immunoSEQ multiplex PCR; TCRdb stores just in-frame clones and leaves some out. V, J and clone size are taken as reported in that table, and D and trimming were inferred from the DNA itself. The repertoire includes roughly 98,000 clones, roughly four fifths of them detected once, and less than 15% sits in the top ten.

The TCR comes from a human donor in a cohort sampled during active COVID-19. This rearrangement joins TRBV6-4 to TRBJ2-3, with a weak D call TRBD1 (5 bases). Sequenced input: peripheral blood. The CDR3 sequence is CASSEGLSTDTQYF. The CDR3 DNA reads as TGTGCCAGCAGTGAGGGGCTTAGCACAGATACGCAGTATTTT.